The entry below describes one T cell receptor beta chain. The junction and the germline gene differ at one end; a read error may be behind it. The data derive from a study of blood T cell repertoires in COVID-19. As handled by the study authors: Estimated nucleated cell counts came from reference gene primer amplification. Clones were read by immunoSEQ multiplex PCR, and TCRdb kept only the in-frame ones, dropping some. That table is the source of V, J and clone size, and D and trimming were worked out from the DNA. The table lists approximately 260,000 clones, more than 75% of them singletons, with around 12% in the top ten. The sequenced sample consisted of peripheral blood. This TCR derives from a woman aged 55-75 years with active or convalescent COVID-19.

The CDR3 here is CASSSRTSARYNEQFF. CDR3 nucleotide sequence: TGCGCCAGCAGCTCCCGGACTAGCGCCCGGTACAATGAGCAGTTCTTC. The chain combines TRBV7-3 with TRBJ2-1; 9 bases are a match to TRBD2. Germline V gene lookup returns CDR1 SGHTA and CDR2 FQGTGA. The CDR3 is 16 residues long.